The next 17 T cell receptor beta chains were all read from a single sample in a study of T cell clonotyping in hematopoietic cell transplantation. The table came from immunoSEQ multiplex PCR; TCRdb's copy has only in-frame clones and leaves some out. The profile shows some 5,000 clones, roughly 94% of them singletons. The input for sequencing was PBMCs, taken 180 days after allogeneic stem cell transplant. The receptors come from a male patient between 55 and 70 years old who had an allogeneic stem cell transplant from a related donor, so the T cells may come from the graft donor. Some clones in this sample may be carry-over from other donors' samples.

The V call is TRBV7-9, the J call TRBJ1-1; 8 bases match TRBD1. Germline lookup yields CDR1 SEHNR and CDR2 FQNEAQ (reference sequence). This CDR3 has 14 amino acids. Germline trimming cut 8 bases from V and 0 bases from J; bases unmatched to any gene: 5. The CDR3 loop reads CASSQGGMNTEAFF. The CDR3 coding sequence is TGTGCCAGCTCACAGGGGGGCATGAACACTGAAGCTTTCTTT.

This clone was recorded a few times. The CDR3 region is CASSRDRGEKLFF. For the CDR3, the DNA is TGTGCCAGCTCACGGGACAGGGGTGAAAAACTGTTTTTT. The gene calls are TRBV9 and TRBJ1-4, with 10 bases matching TRBD1. The length of the CDR3 is 13 residues. V lost 7 bases to trimming and J lost 7 bases; unmatched junction nucleotides: 4. Germline lookup yields CDR1 SGDLS and CDR2 YYNGEE.

V is TRBV11-2 and J is TRBJ1-4; D is unresolved. Between the trimmed V and J ends, which lost 2 bases and 6 bases, there was a span of 7 bases. From germline, CDR1 is SGHAT and CDR2 FQNNGV. CDR3 size: 13 residues. The DNA for the CDR3 is TGTGCCAGCAGCTTACTAGGGTATGAAAAACTGTTTTTT. The encoded protein is CASSLLGYEKLFF.

V gene TRBV13 combines with J gene TRBJ1-3; D ambiguous. V lost 5 bases, J lost 0 bases, and 8 bases lay in between. The V gene's germline CDR1 is PRHDT and CDR2 FYEKMQ (reference sequence). The CDR3 contains 14 residues. The DNA of the CDR3 is TGTGCCAGCAGCAATAACCCCTCTGGAAACACCATATATTTT. This translates into CASSNNPSGNTIYF.

This clone was detected only once. The chain employs TRBV19 and TRBJ1-2, with 7 bases that match TRBD1. The junction had 5 bases not matched to a gene; V was cut back by 4 bases and J by 3 bases. Germline V lookup: CDR1 LNHDA, CDR2 SQIVND (reference sequence). The CDR3 length is 14 residues. The CDR3 bases are TGTGCCAGTAGTACTCGACAGGGCTACTATGGCTACACCTTC. Encoded protein: CASSTRQGYYGYTF.

The chain carries TRBV14 and TRBJ1-2, with 8 nucleotides matching TRBD1. V lost 0 bases to trimming and J lost 5 bases; unmatched junction nucleotides: 8. CDR3 length: 16 amino acids. Germline-derived CDR1 and CDR2 are SGHDN and FVKESK. The CDR3 nucleotides are TGTGCCAGCAGCCAAGACAGGGGGCCTGGCGGATATGGCTACACCTTC. Translated, it gives CASSQDRGPGGYGYTF.

The V call is TRBV19, the J call TRBJ2-1, with TRBD2 identical over 10 bases. The CDR3 extends over 14 amino acids. Trimming took 7 bases from V and 3 from J; bases not matched to a gene: 3. The germline V gene encodes CDR1 LNHDA and CDR2 SQIVND (reference sequence). CDR3 coding DNA: TGTGCCAGTATGCGGACTAGCGGCTACAATGAGCAGTTCTTC. This gives the protein CASMRTSGYNEQFF.

This clone was picked up a small number of times. V gene TRBV9 combines with J gene TRBJ1-1, with D possibly being TRBD1 (6 bases). Germline CDR1 is SGDLS and CDR2 is YYNGEE. V lost 0 bases and J 6 bases, leaving 9 bases between the germline ends. The CDR3 contains 13 residues. In DNA form, the CDR3 reads TGTGCCAGCAGCGTAGACGGGGGGCCTGAAGCTTTCTTT. As protein: CASSVDGGPEAFF.

This clone has more than one count but fewer than ten. The rearrangement joins TRBV5-6 to TRBJ1-2; maybe TRBD1 (5 bases). Trimming removed 4 bases from V and 8 bases from J, with 12 bases in between. CDR1 is SGHDT and CDR2 is YYEEEE in the germline V gene. This CDR3 is built from 12 residues. The CDR3 DNA sequence: TGTGCCAGCAGCGCAGGGTTCTCGGGCTACACCTTC. Residues: CASSAGFSGYTF.

A word on this clone: At one end the junction does not follow the germline gene, possibly because of a read error. The chain couples TRBV10-3 to TRBJ2-7, with D possibly called TRBD1 or TRBD2 (5 bases each). The V gene's germline CDR1 is ENHRY and CDR2 SYGVKD. The CDR3 is 12 residues long. This chain's CDR3 is CAISEGGTGIRF. In DNA, the CDR3 is TGTGCCATCAGTGAAGGTGGGACGGGGATAAGGTTC.

V and J are TRBV20-1 and TRBJ1-4, with 7 bases identical to TRBD1. The CDR3 length is 11 residues. V dropped 5 bases and J dropped 8; count of bases not matched to a gene: 2. Germline V gives CDR1 DFQATT, CDR2 SNEGSKA (reference sequence). The CDR3: CSAATGEKLFF. The CDR3 DNA reads as TGCAGTGCTGCGACAGGGGAAAAACTGTTTTTT.

The chain has TRBV7-8 and TRBJ2-1; TRBD2 aligns across 8 bases. V gave up 7 bases and J gave up 8 bases; unmatched junction bases: 10. This CDR3 has 14 residues. Germline CDR1 SGHVS, CDR2 FQNEAQ. CDR3 loop: CASKVRGGWDEQFF. For the CDR3, the DNA is TGTGCCAGCAAGGTTCGGGGGGGTTGGGATGAGCAGTTCTTC. The full variable domain, in which reference TRBV7-8 and TRBJ2-1 provide the parts outside the CDR3, is GAGVSQSPRYKVAKRGQDVALRCDPISGHVSLFWYQQALGQGPEFLTYFQNEAQLDKSGLPSDRFFAERPEGSVSTLKIQRTQQEDSAVYLCASKVRGGWDEQFFGPGTRLTVL.

The gene calls are TRBV6-5 and TRBJ1-4; 7 bases are a match to TRBD1. J was trimmed by 8 bases and V by 8 bases; bases with no gene match: 14. The CDR3 runs 15 residues. Germline V gene sequence: CDR1 MNHEY, CDR2 SVGAGI. CDR3 region: CASRPATGVWEKLFF. DNA of the CDR3: TGTGCCAGCCGACCCGCTACAGGGGTTTGGGAAAAACTGTTTTTT.

The rearrangement links TRBV2 to TRBJ2-7; tentatively, D is TRBD1 or TRBD2 (5 bases each). The CDR3 is made up of 14 amino acids. Per germline, CDR1 SNHLY and CDR2 FYNNEI. The V and J ends lost 6 bases and 0 bases respectively, with 12 bases between them. CDR3 coding DNA: TGTGCCAGCAGCGGGACGGCCCTCTCCTACGAGCAGTACTTC. This gives the protein CASSGTALSYEQYF.

The V gene is TRBV10-3, the J gene TRBJ1-1; no clear D gene. Germline-derived CDR1 and CDR2 are ENHRY and SYGVKD. The CDR3 has 11 residues. Trimming stripped 6 bases from V and 7 bases from J, with 9 bases between. In DNA form, the CDR3 reads TGTGCCATCAGAGACGCCAGTGAAGCTTTCTTT. Its translation: CAIRDASEAFF.

The gene calls are TRBV29-1 and TRBJ2-7; 8 nucleotides match TRBD2. The V gene end was trimmed by 4 bases and the J gene end by 0 bases; junction bases not matched to a gene: 8. The V gene's germline CDR1 is SQVTM and CDR2 ANQGSEA. CDR3 length equals 15 residues. CDR3 loop: CSVVRGSGISYEQYF. For the CDR3, the DNA is TGCAGCGTTGTAAGAGGTAGCGGGATCTCCTACGAGCAGTACTTC.

This chain links TRBV5-1 with TRBJ2-2; the D gene is possibly TRBD2 (5 bases). The V gene's germline CDR1 is SGHRS and CDR2 YFSETQ. V was clipped by 0 bases and J by 1 base, with 7 bases between them. This CDR3 spans 15 amino acids. Here the CDR3 DNA reads TGCGCCAGCAGCTTGGCGGCGGGGAACACCGGGGAGCTGTTTTTT. Translation: CASSLAAGNTGELFF. Based on the CDR3 plus reference TRBV5-1 and TRBJ2-2, the full variable domain is KAGVTQTPRYLIKTRGQQVTLSCSPISGHRSVSWYQQTPGQGLQFLFEYFSETQRNKGNFPGRFSGRQFSNSRSEMNVSTLELGDSALYLCASSLAAGNTGELFFGEGSRLTVL.